These 13 T cell receptor beta chains originate from one sample sequenced in a study of shared clonotypes between healthy human individuals. Repertoires were generated with immunoSEQ multiplex PCR, while TCRdb's copy carries only in-frame clones and drops some. The profile shows over a million clones, 65% to 75% of them singletons. The sequenced sample was memory CD4+ T cells sorted from blood. Sample subset: CD45RA-negative fraction. Every receptor here comes from a man between 18 and 35 years old in good health.

J is TRBJ2-2 and V is TRBV9, with 7 bases identical to TRBD1. V trimming: 4 bases; J trimming: 4 bases; junction bases outside the gene matches: 10. CDR3 length: 16 residues. Per the germline V gene, CDR1 is SGDLS and CDR2 is YYNGEE. The CDR3 region is CASSFTQAGGTGELFF. As DNA, the CDR3 is TGTGCCAGCAGCTTCACACAGGCAGGGGGCACCGGGGAGCTGTTTTTT.

V gene TRBV5-4 combines with J gene TRBJ2-6; 13 bases line up with TRBD2. CDR3 length equals 17 residues. In germline, CDR1 is SGHNT, CDR2 YYREEE (reference sequence). J gave up 5 bases and V 4 bases, and 6 bases lay outside the gene matches. The CDR3: CASSHGLAGAWANVLTF. CDR3 nucleotide sequence: TGTGCCAGCAGCCATGGACTAGCGGGAGCTTGGGCCAACGTCCTGACTTTC.

CDR3 region: CASSVATGRSNTDTQYF. In DNA, the CDR3 is TGTGCCAGCAGCGTAGCTACGGGGCGATCGAACACAGATACGCAGTATTTT. The V and J genes are TRBV9 and TRBJ2-3, with D perhaps TRBD1 or TRBD2 (5 bases each). Trimming took off 0 bases at V and 2 bases at J, with 16 bases between the two ends. Germline V gene lookup returns CDR1 SGDLS and CDR2 YYNGEE. The CDR3 length is 17 residues.

The CDR3 sequence is CASSEGTGSALNGYTF. CDR3 in DNA: TGTGCCAGCAGTGAAGGGACAGGGAGCGCCCTAAATGGCTACACCTTC. The chain recombines TRBV2 with TRBJ1-2; 8 bases align to TRBD1. The CDR3 spans 16 residues. The ends lost 1 base at V and 6 bases at J; junction bases unmatched: 10. Germline loops: CDR1 SNHLY, CDR2 FYNNEI.

CDR3 region: CASSLVSSGPSAQYF. The CDR3 DNA follows: TGCGCCAGCAGCTTGGTTTCTAGCGGCCCTTCGGCCCAGTACTTC. This chain joins TRBV5-1 and TRBJ2-5; TRBD2 matches at 7 bases. V trimming: 0 bases; J trimming: 9 bases; junction bases outside the gene matches: 11. This CDR3 has 15 residues. Germline lookup yields CDR1 SGHRS and CDR2 YFSETQ.

This rearrangement joins TRBV5-4 to TRBJ2-3; D gene ambiguous. Trimming pared 2 bases from V and 4 bases from J, leaving 11 bases between. Germline V gives CDR1 SGHNT, CDR2 YYREEE (reference sequence). The CDR3 sequence is 14 residues long. For the CDR3, the DNA is TGTGCCAGCAGCTTCAATCCGATTGCAGATACGCAGTATTTT. Residues: CASSFNPIADTQYF.

The chain employs TRBV10-3 and TRBJ2-3; D remains unclear. The CDR3 length is 12 residues. Between the trimmed V and J ends, which lost 4 bases and 6 bases, there was a span of 8 bases. Germline V gives CDR1 ENHRY, CDR2 SYGVKD. CDR3 DNA: TGTGCCATCAGTGGATTTAGGGATACGCAGTATTTT. Residues: CAISGFRDTQYF.

The chain links TRBV19 to TRBJ1-5; D unclear. V dropped 0 bases and J dropped 6 bases, with 9 bases sitting between them. The CDR3 covers 14 residues. Germline V gene data show CDR1 as LNHDA and CDR2 as SQIVND (reference sequence). The CDR3, as DNA: TGTGCCAGTAGTATAGAGTTGAGGGCTCAGCCCCAGCATTTT. Residues: CASSIELRAQPQHF.

The chain couples TRBV7-8 to TRBJ1-5; 9 bases align to TRBD1. Germline-derived CDR1 and CDR2 are SGHVS and FQNEAQ. J lost 4 bases, V lost 0 bases, and 7 bases had no gene match. The CDR3 has 17 residues. In nucleotides, the CDR3 is TGTGCCAGCAGCTTAGCTATCGACAGGGGGACTAATCAGCCCCAGCATTTT. It specifies CASSLAIDRGTNQPQHF. The full variable domain, rest sourced from reference TRBV7-8 and TRBJ1-5, is GAGVSQSPRYKVAKRGQDVALRCDPISGHVSLFWYQQALGQGPEFLTYFQNEAQLDKSGLPSDRFFAERPEGSVSTLKIQRTQQEDSAVYLCASSLAIDRGTNQPQHFGDGTRLSIL.

This chain uses TRBV20-1 with TRBJ1-4; a weak D match, TRBD1 (5 bases). Germline loops: CDR1 DFQATT, CDR2 SNEGSKA (reference sequence). The CDR3 is made up of 10 amino acids. V lost 5 bases to trimming and J lost 15 bases, with 13 bases between them. The CDR3, as DNA: TGCAGTGCTTCCAATGAAGGGGTGTTTTTT. It translates to CSASNEGVFF.

The chain has TRBV7-9 and TRBJ1-1; the D is unclear. Trimming stripped 6 bases from V and 3 bases from J, with 5 bases between. The CDR3 is 11 residues long. Germline CDR1 is SEHNR and CDR2 is FQNEAQ (reference sequence). In DNA form, the CDR3 reads TGTGCCAGCAGTGCATACACTGAAGCTTTCTTT. Translating gives CASSAYTEAFF.

The V call is TRBV6-5, the J call TRBJ2-1, with 14 bases that match TRBD2. The germline V gene encodes CDR1 MNHEY and CDR2 SVGAGI. The CDR3 has 16 residues. Trimming cost V 2 bases and J 7 bases; bases outside gene matches: 4. The CDR3 reads CASSYPRTSGGNEQFF. CDR3 DNA sequence: TGTGCCAGCAGTTACCCCAGGACTAGCGGGGGGAATGAGCAGTTCTTC.

The chain employs TRBV6-6 and TRBJ2-3, with D perhaps TRBD2 (5 bases). The CDR3 is 14 amino acids. The V gene's germline CDR1 is MNHNY and CDR2 SVGAGI (reference sequence). V gave up 5 bases and J gave up 4 bases, with 13 bases separating them. The CDR3 region is CASSGGPGADTQYF. CDR3 bases: TGTGCCAGCAGTGGCGGGCCTGGGGCAGATACGCAGTATTTT.